These 26 T cell receptor beta chains originate from one sample sequenced in a study of cytomegalovirus exposure and HLA in healthy donors. The PCR contained 60 Vbeta and 13 Jbeta primers. TCRdb's copy holds only in-frame clones and misses some; the assay was immunoSEQ multiplex PCR. The sample shows about 160,000 clones, less than 85% of them seen only once. The sequenced sample was PBMCs. The receptor source for this set is a boy aged 2 to 10 in good health and CMV-seronegative.

The chain links TRBV5-4 to TRBJ2-7; 10 bases are a match to TRBD1. Trimming took 0 bases from V and 3 from J; bases not matched to a gene: 3. The CDR3 contains 15 residues. CDR1 is SGHNT and CDR2 is YYREEE in the germline V gene (reference sequence). CDR3 protein: CASSLGGDRGYEQYV. The CDR3 DNA sequence: TGTGCCAGCAGCTTGGGGGGGGACAGGGGCTACGAGCAGTACGTC.

The chain links TRBV7-9 to TRBJ2-7; possible D gene TRBD1, 5 bases. This CDR3 spans 13 amino acids. The germline V gene has CDR1 SEHNR and CDR2 FQNEAQ (reference sequence). The V end was cut by 1 base, the J end by 2 bases, with 6 bases between. Written as DNA, the CDR3 is TGTGCCAGCAGCTTAGAGGGGACCTACGAGCAGTACTTC. It is translated as CASSLEGTYEQYF.

J is TRBJ2-1 and V is TRBV18; TRBD1 aligns across 8 bases. The CDR3 length is 17 residues. Losses at the gene ends were 4 bases for V and 5 bases for J; bases not matched to a gene: 13. The germline V gene encodes CDR1 KGHSH and CDR2 LQKENI. CDR3 nucleotide sequence: TGTGCCAGCTCACGACTCCAAGGCCAGGGGGCTAACAATGAGCAGTTCTTC. This gives the protein CASSRLQGQGANNEQFF.

This rearrangement joins TRBV10-3 to TRBJ2-3, with D uncertain. The V gene's germline CDR1 is ENHRY and CDR2 SYGVKD. V was shortened by 4 bases and J by 3 bases, with 14 bases between the two germline ends. CDR3 size: 15 residues. DNA of the CDR3: TGTGCCATCAGTGGTGGGCCCTCCAGGACAGATACGCAGTATTTT. Translated, it gives CAISGGPSRTDTQYF.

The gene calls are TRBV4-1 and TRBJ1-3; 7 bases map to TRBD1. J was trimmed by 0 bases and V by 2 bases; bases with no gene match: 13. There are 19 residues in the CDR3. CDR1 is MGHRA, CDR2 YSYEKL, per germline. The CDR3 here is CASSQSGTVLGNSGNTIYF. The CDR3 DNA is TGCGCCAGCAGCCAATCCGGGACAGTACTTGGAAACTCTGGAAACACCATATATTTT.

This chain uses TRBV7-9 with TRBJ1-2, with TRBD1 matching 10 bases. Trimming removed 3 bases from V and 6 bases from J; junction bases left unmatched: 16. The germline CDR1 and CDR2 sequences are SEHNR and FQNEAQ (reference sequence). This CDR3 has 18 residues. CDR3 residues: CASSLQTPGQGLWDGYTF. The DNA of the CDR3 is TGTGCCAGCAGCTTGCAGACCCCGGGACAGGGGTTATGGGATGGCTACACCTTC. The entire variable domain, with the rest obtained from reference TRBV7-9 and TRBJ1-2, is as follows: DTGVSQNPRHKITKRGQNVTFRCDPISEHNRLYWYRQTLGQGPEFLTYFQNEAQLEKSRLLSDRFSAERPKGSFSTLEIQRTEQGDSAMYLCASSLQTPGQGLWDGYTFGSGTRLTVV.

The V gene is TRBV12-5, the J gene TRBJ2-7; 8 bases align to TRBD1. The CDR3 totals 17 residues. The J segment lost 4 bases and the V segment lost 7 bases, leaving 18 bases of the junction unmatched. Per the germline V gene, CDR1 is LGHNT and CDR2 is FRNRAP. The DNA of the CDR3 is TGTGCTAGTGCTCTCTTCCACCGGGACAGGCTAACTTACGAGCAGTACTTC. It yields the protein CASALFHRDRLTYEQYF.

The chain combines TRBV6-5 with TRBJ1-4, with D possibly TRBD1 on 5 matching bases. V shed 6 bases and J shed 7 bases, with 12 bases lying between them. This CDR3 contains 13 residues. The germline V gene encodes CDR1 MNHEY and CDR2 SVGAGI. The CDR3 reads CASRRGPGEKLFF. CDR3 DNA sequence: TGTGCCAGCAGAAGGGGCCCGGGTGAAAAACTGTTTTTT.

This chain connects TRBV6-6 to TRBJ1-5, with TRBD1 identical over 9 bases. Germline V gene lookup returns CDR1 MNHNY and CDR2 SVGAGI (reference sequence). The CDR3 length is 15 residues. Unmatched junction bases numbered 13, after V lost 10 bases and J lost 6 bases. The CDR3 spells CATTPGQGVGQPQHF. Written as DNA, the CDR3 is TGTGCCACGACCCCGGGACAGGGCGTGGGTCAGCCCCAGCATTTT.

Here the CDR3 reads CASSPRQGYEQYF. DNA for the CDR3: TGTGCCAGCAGCCCCAGACAGGGCTACGAGCAGTACTTC. The rearrangement uses TRBV5-4 and TRBJ2-5, with 7 bases identical to TRBD1. The J call is in doubt because the DNA end fits TRBJ2-7 better. CDR1 is SGHNT and CDR2 is YYREEE in the germline V gene (reference sequence). This CDR3 is 13 amino acids long.

This chain links TRBV23-1 with TRBJ1-1; D uncertain. TRBV23-1 has ORF status, its function being uncertain. The CDR3 has 15 residues. V lost 4 bases, J lost 0 bases, and 12 bases lay in between. CDR3 sequence: CASSLYMGVNTEAFF. The CDR3 DNA is TGCGCCAGCAGTCTTTACATGGGAGTGAACACTGAAGCTTTCTTT.

The genes are TRBV5-6 and TRBJ1-4; D gene uncertain. The V end was cut by 2 bases, the J end by 3 bases, with 8 bases between. Germline loops: CDR1 SGHDT, CDR2 YYEEEE. CDR3 length: 14 amino acids. The CDR3 bases are TGTGCCAGCAGCTTCGGGGTGGCTAATGAAAAACTGTTTTTT. It translates to CASSFGVANEKLFF.

The J gene is TRBJ2-3, the V gene TRBV11-3; no firm D call. Germline CDR1 SGHNT, CDR2 YENEEA. Trimming took off 3 bases at V and 6 bases at J, with 4 bases between the two ends. CDR3 size: 11 residues. CDR3 region: CASSFPDTQYF. CDR3 DNA sequence: TGTGCCAGCAGCTTTCCTGATACGCAGTATTTT.

The chain employs TRBV18 and TRBJ2-1; tentatively, D is TRBD2 (5 bases). Germline V gene sequence: CDR1 KGHSH, CDR2 LQKENI. The CDR3 extends over 15 amino acids. Trimming cost V 0 bases and J 3 bases, with 9 bases left between them. Written as DNA, the CDR3 is TGTGCCAGCTCACCACCGGAGGTCAGCTACAATGAGCAGTTCTTC. It translates to CASSPPEVSYNEQFF.

The chain carries TRBV6-5 and TRBJ1-3; 9 bases match TRBD1. Germline assignment: CDR1 MNHEY and CDR2 SVGAGI. This CDR3 contains 16 residues. With 2 bases clipped from V and 2 bases from J, the junction kept 4 bases outside the gene matches. CDR3 bases: TGTGCCAGCAGTTACGCCGGGACAGGGCCTGGAAACACCATATATTTT. Its protein product is CASSYAGTGPGNTIYF.

The chain combines TRBV2 with TRBJ2-7, with TRBD2 matching 11 bases. The CDR3 covers 16 residues. V was pared by 5 bases and J by 0 bases, with 6 bases of the junction left unmatched. The germline V gene has CDR1 SNHLY and CDR2 FYNNEI. In DNA form, the CDR3 reads TGTGCCAGCAGTTTCTCGGGACTAGCGGACTCCTACGAGCAGTACTTC. This gives the protein CASSFSGLADSYEQYF.

The V and J genes are TRBV30 and TRBJ2-1; maybe TRBD1 (5 bases). Germline V lookup: CDR1 GTSNPN, CDR2 SVGIG (reference sequence). This CDR3 contains 16 residues. V was trimmed by 4 bases and J by 6 bases, leaving 22 bases between them. CDR3 DNA: TGTGCCTGGAAGCCTAAGGGGTCTATACCAAGCAATGAGCAGTTCTTC. Translated, it gives CAWKPKGSIPSNEQFF.

V usage is TRBV5-6 and J usage is TRBJ1-5; perhaps TRBD1 as D (5 bases). The CDR3 spans 15 residues. V lost 2 bases to trimming and J lost 7 bases, with 16 bases between them. CDR1 and CDR2 (germline): SGHDT, YYEEEE. The CDR3 spells CASSFGAPREQPQHF. The CDR3 nucleotides are TGTGCCAGCAGCTTTGGGGCCCCCCGGGAGCAGCCCCAGCATTTT.

This chain connects TRBV27 to TRBJ1-3; tentative D call: TRBD1 (5 bases). Germline lookup yields CDR1 MNHEY and CDR2 SMNVEV (reference sequence). The CDR3 has 15 amino acids. V lost 3 bases to trimming and J lost 0 bases, with 9 bases between them. The CDR3 region is CASSFQGNSGNTIYF. The CDR3 nucleotides are TGTGCCAGCAGTTTCCAGGGCAACTCTGGAAACACCATATATTTT.

The count of this clone is one. The chain employs TRBV28 and TRBJ1-2; 9 nucleotides match TRBD1. The CDR3 spans 14 residues. V shed 7 bases, J shed 3 bases, and the junction held 6 bases outside the gene matches. The V gene's germline CDR1 is MDHEN and CDR2 SYDVKM. The CDR3 sequence: CASISGDRDYGYTF. In DNA form, the CDR3 reads TGTGCCAGCATTTCTGGGGACAGGGACTATGGCTACACCTTC.

J is TRBJ1-2 and V is TRBV30; 11 nucleotides line up with TRBD1. Losses at the gene ends were 2 bases for V and 8 bases for J; bases not matched to a gene: 4. Germline CDR1 reads GTSNPN; CDR2 reads SVGIG (reference sequence). CDR3 length equals 13 residues. The DNA for the CDR3 is TGTGCCTGGAGTACAGGGACAGGGGGAGGCTACACCTTC. Its translation: CAWSTGTGGGYTF.

This chain links TRBV10-1 with TRBJ2-7, with 10 bases fitting TRBD2. After removal of 10 bases from V and 7 bases from J, the junction contained 10 bases not matched to a gene. CDR3 size: 13 residues. Germline-derived CDR1 and CDR2 are WNHNN and SYGVQD (reference sequence). Written as DNA, the CDR3 is TGCGCCATCCAGCTAGCGGGAGCCGGGGAGCAGTACTTC. It yields the protein CAIQLAGAGEQYF.

The J gene is TRBJ1-5, the V gene TRBV28; D ambiguous. This CDR3 is 17 amino acids long. Germline assignment: CDR1 MDHEN and CDR2 SYDVKM. The V and J ends lost 3 bases and 4 bases respectively, with 19 bases between them. CDR3 nucleotide sequence: TGTGCCAGCAGTTTTTTGTGGAGGAGTAGAGGGAATCAGCCCCAGCATTTT. This gives the protein CASSFLWRSRGNQPQHF.

The chain is built from TRBV7-2 and TRBJ1-5; D possibly corresponds to TRBD1 (6 bases). The germline V and J ends were trimmed by 5 bases and 4 bases, with 12 bases remaining between them. The CDR3 consists of 14 residues. CDR1 and CDR2 (germline): SGHTA, FQGNSA. CDR3 sequence reads: CASSPRQGNQPQHF. CDR3 in DNA: TGTGCCAGCAGCCCCCGTCAGGGGAATCAGCCCCAGCATTTT.

This chain joins TRBV13 and TRBJ2-7; TRBD1 agrees at 8 bases. CDR3 size: 13 residues. The V gene end was trimmed by 5 bases and the J gene end by 4 bases; junction bases not matched to a gene: 4. Germline values: CDR1 PRHDT, CDR2 FYEKMQ (reference sequence). The CDR3 DNA sequence: TGTGCCAGCAGCCACAGGGGGGCGTACGAGCAGTACTTC. Its translation: CASSHRGAYEQYF. The whole variable domain, filled in from reference TRBV13 and TRBJ2-7, reads AAGVIQSPRHLIKEKRETATLKCYPIPRHDTVYWYQQGPGQDPQFLISFYEKMQSDKGSIPDRFSAQQFSDYHSELNMSSLELGDSALYFCASSHRGAYEQYFGPGTRLTVT.

CDR3 amino acids: CSAIGRQGTFF. The CDR3 DNA is TGCAGTGCTATTGGGCGGCAGGGCACTTTCTTT. The chain has TRBV20-1 and TRBJ1-1; TRBD1 might be the D (5 bases). Germline-derived CDR1 and CDR2 are DFQATT and SNEGSKA (reference sequence). This CDR3 is 11 amino acids long. Trimming cost V 4 bases and J 12 bases, with 15 bases left between them.